This is a list of T cell receptor beta chains from one sample in a study of OX40 agonist ivuxolimab in advanced cancers. TCRdb's table, derived via immunoSEQ multiplex PCR, lists solely in-frame clones and lacks some. In the table there are approximately 40,000 clones, around 88% of which are singletons. Sequenced here: CD4+ or CD8+ T cells sorted from blood, sampled in a trial of the OX40 agonist ivuxolimab. These receptors were collected from an adult with an advanced solid tumor such as melanoma, head and neck, liver or kidney cancer. Each CDR3 is given with its conserved first and last residue. Each record gives: clone size, D gene, CDR3 length, J gene, V gene, CDR3 DNA, CDR3 protein. The D gene is left open where the match is weak. Expanded clones are given a class, and other clones once, few, many or no size at all.

>-|-|16|TRBJ1-4|TRBV18
TGTGCCAGCTCACCACGTACAGTTGCAACTAATGAAAAACTGTTTTTT
CASSPRTVATNEKLFF
>-|-|12|TRBJ2-1|TRBV30
TGTGCCTGGAGTCCATCGACCTTGGAGCAGTTCTTC
CAWSPSTLEQFF
>-|TRBD2|14|TRBJ2-7|TRBV27
TGTGCCAGCAGTTCCCGGCTAGCGGGAGACGAGCAGTACTTC
CASSSRLAGDEQYF
>once|TRBD2|18|TRBJ2-3|TRBV5-1
TGCGCCAGCAGCCCTGGTTCGGGACTAGGAGGGTTCACAGATACGCAGTATTTT
CASSPGSGLGGFTDTQYF
>-|-|13|TRBJ1-3|TRBV5-4
TGTGCCAGCAGCCACCGAACTGGAAACACCATATATTTT
CASSHRTGNTIYF
>-|-|13|TRBJ1-5|TRBV18
TGTGCCAGCTCACCTTCGAGGGATCAGCCCCAGCATTTT
CASSPSRDQPQHF
>once|-|16|TRBJ2-5|TRBV5-6
TGTGCCAGCAGCTCCATCGTTTGGGCCGTCCAAGAGACCCAGTACTTC
CASSSIVWAVQETQYF
>-|-|14|TRBJ1-4|TRBV4-1
TGCGCCAGCAGCCAAGATCGACCCACTAGGGAACTGTTTTTT
CASSQDRPTRELFF
>-|-|16|TRBJ1-5|TRBV7-2
TGTGCCAGCAGCTTAGAGGGGGGGGTGTCCAATCAGCCCCAGCATTTT
CASSLEGGVSNQPQHF
>-|TRBD1|14|TRBJ2-7|TRBV6-6
TGTGCCAGCATCCCGGGACAGGGTACCTACGAGCAGTACTTC
CASIPGQGTYEQYF
>-|TRBD2|13|TRBJ2-7|TRBV27
TGTGCCAGCAGAGAGCGGGGCGCCTACGAGCAGTACTTC
CASRERGAYEQYF
>-|TRBD1|17|TRBJ2-5|TRBV28
TGTGCCAGCAGTAGGGGACAGGGGGCCTTTTACCAAGAGACCCAGTACTTC
CASSRGQGAFYQETQYF
>-|-|14|TRBJ2-1|TRBV7-6
TGTACCAGCAGCTTAGGAGGCGGGGACAATGAGCAGTTCTTC
CTSSLGGGDNEQFF
>few|TRBD1|15|TRBJ2-1|TRBV2
TGTGCCAGCAGTGCCGGGACAGGAGCATACAATGAGCAGTTCTTC
CASSAGTGAYNEQFF
>-|-|12|TRBJ2-7|TRBV5-1
TGCGCCAGCAGCTTTGATAAAACGGATCAGTACTTC
CASSFDKTDQYF